The 2 T cell receptor beta chains below all came from one sample that was sequenced in a study of early stage breast cancer tumors. The data were produced by immunoSEQ multiplex PCR, yet TCRdb's version contains in-frame clones alone and is incomplete. The table lists roughly 8,400 clones, 60% to 80% of them singletons. The specimen was normal breast tissue next to the tumor. These receptors were obtained from a person in their sixties or seventies with breast cancer.

The rearrangement joins TRBV15 to TRBJ2-7; possible D gene TRBD1, 6 bases. Germline loops: CDR1 LNHNV, CDR2 YYDKDF (reference sequence). Trimming stripped 0 bases from V and 2 bases from J, with 17 bases between. The CDR3 length is 17 residues. CDR3: CATSRDPLAGAAYEQYF. The CDR3 DNA reads TGTGCCACCAGCAGAGATCCGCTGGCAGGGGCGGCCTACGAGCAGTACTTC.

The gene calls are TRBV28 and TRBJ1-2; TRBD1 matches at 10 bases. Germline values: CDR1 MDHEN, CDR2 SYDVKM. J was trimmed by 4 bases and V by 8 bases; bases with no gene match: 10. CDR3 length equals 15 residues. The CDR3 spells CASHYMGQGFYGYTF. The CDR3 nucleotides read TGTGCCAGCCATTATATGGGACAGGGGTTCTATGGCTACACCTTC.